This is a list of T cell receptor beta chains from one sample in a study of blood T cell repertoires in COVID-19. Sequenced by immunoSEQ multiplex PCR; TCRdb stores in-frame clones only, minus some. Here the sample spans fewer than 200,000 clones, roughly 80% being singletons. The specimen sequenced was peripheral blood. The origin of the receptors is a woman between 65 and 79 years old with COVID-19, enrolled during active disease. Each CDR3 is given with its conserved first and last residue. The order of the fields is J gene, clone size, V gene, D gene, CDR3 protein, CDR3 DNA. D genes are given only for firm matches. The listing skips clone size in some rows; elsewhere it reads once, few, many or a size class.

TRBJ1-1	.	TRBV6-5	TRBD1	CASSRTGGANTEAFF	TGTGCCAGCAGCAGGACAGGGGGCGCGAACACTGAAGCTTTCTTT
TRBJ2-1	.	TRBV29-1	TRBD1	CSVVGDRGANEQFF	TGCAGCGTTGTAGGGGACAGGGGAGCGAATGAGCAGTTCTTC
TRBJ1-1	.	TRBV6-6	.	CASSFLQGNTEAFF	TGTGCCAGCAGTTTCTTACAGGGTAACACTGAAGCTTTCTTT
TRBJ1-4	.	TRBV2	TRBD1	CASSDGTGNKNEKLFF	TGTGCCAGCAGCGACGGGACAGGGAATAAGAATGAAAAACTGTTTTTT
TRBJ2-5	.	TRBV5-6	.	CASSLLWGGETQYF	TGTGCCAGCAGCTTGCTCTGGGGAGGCGAGACCCAGTACTTC
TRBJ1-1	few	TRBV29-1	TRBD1	CSARTGGSNTEAFF	TGCAGCGCCCGGACAGGGGGCTCGAACACTGAAGCTTTCTTT
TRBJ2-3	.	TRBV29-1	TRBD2	CSGATSGTTDTQYF	TGCAGCGGGGCGACTAGCGGGACTACAGATACGCAGTATTTT
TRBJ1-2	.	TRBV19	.	CASSTGTPDVGYGYTF	TGTGCCAGTAGTACCGGGACACCGGATGTTGGCTATGGCTACACCTTC
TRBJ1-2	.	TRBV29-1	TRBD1	CSVSEQGTNYGYTF	TGCAGCGTCTCCGAACAGGGGACTAACTATGGCTACACCTTC
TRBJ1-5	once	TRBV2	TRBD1	CASSFSGQSNQPQHF	TGTGCCAGCAGCTTCTCGGGACAGAGCAATCAGCCCCAGCATTTT
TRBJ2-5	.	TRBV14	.	CASSFQGYSGETQYF	TGTGCCAGCAGCTTCCAGGGTTATTCGGGAGAGACCCAGTACTTC
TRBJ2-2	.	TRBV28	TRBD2	CASTTSGRGTGELFF	TGTGCCAGCACAACTAGCGGGAGAGGTACCGGGGAGCTGTTTTTT
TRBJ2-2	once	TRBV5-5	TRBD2	CASSLATSGRGGELFF	TGTGCCAGCAGCTTGGCTACTAGCGGTAGGGGCGGGGAGCTGTTTTTT
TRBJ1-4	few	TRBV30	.	CAWNIPGLEKNEKLFF	TGTGCCTGGAACATTCCGGGACTTGAAAAAAATGAAAAACTGTTTTTT
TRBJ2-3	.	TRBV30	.	CAWSVVPSDTQYF	TGTGCCTGGAGTGTTGTTCCGTCGGATACGCAGTATTTT
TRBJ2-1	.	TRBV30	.	CAWGHGTEQFF	TGTGCCTGGGGACACGGGACAGAGCAGTTCTTC
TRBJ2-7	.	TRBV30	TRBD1	CAWNRGTYEQYF	TGTGCCTGGAACAGGGGGACCTACGAGCAGTACTTC
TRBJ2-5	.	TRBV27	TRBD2	CASRGLARQETQYF	TGTGCCAGCAGGGGACTAGCGCGACAAGAGACCCAGTACTTC
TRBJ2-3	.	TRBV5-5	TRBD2	CASTANGLGTDTQYF	TGTGCCAGCACCGCTAATGGACTAGGCACAGATACGCAGTATTTT
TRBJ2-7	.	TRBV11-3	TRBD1	CASSRGQVRIPEQYF	TGTGCCAGCAGCCGTGGACAGGTTAGAATTCCCGAGCAGTACTTC
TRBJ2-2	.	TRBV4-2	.	CASSGTGELFF	TGTGCCTCCAGCGGGACCGGGGAGCTGTTTTTT
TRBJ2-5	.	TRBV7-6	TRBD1	CASSSGGETQYF	TGTGCCAGCAGCTCAGGGGGAGAGACCCAGTACTTC
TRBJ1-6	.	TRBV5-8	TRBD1	CASSLRQGNSPLHF	TGTGCCAGCAGCTTGAGACAGGGCAATTCACCCCTCCACTTT
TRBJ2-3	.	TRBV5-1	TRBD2	CASSLVGLAERISTDTQYF	TGCGCCAGCAGCCTGGTGGGACTAGCGGAACGGATTAGCACAGATACGCAGTATTTT
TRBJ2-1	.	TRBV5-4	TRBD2	CASKKNQPGLAGSEQFF	TGTGCCAGCAAAAAAAATCAGCCGGGACTAGCGGGAAGTGAGCAGTTCTTC
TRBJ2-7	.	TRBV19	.	CASSMLDTAYEQYF	TGTGCCAGTAGTATGTTGGACACCGCCTACGAGCAGTACTTC
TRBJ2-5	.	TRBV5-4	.	CASSLEPGREQTQYF	TGTGCCAGCAGCTTGGAACCGGGCAGGGAACAGACCCAGTACTTC
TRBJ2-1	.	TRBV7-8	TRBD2	CASSTRTSGRVRNEQFF	TGTGCCAGCAGCACCCGGACTAGCGGGAGGGTTCGTAATGAGCAGTTCTTC
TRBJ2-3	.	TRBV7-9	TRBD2	CASSLVGLAGDTQYF	TGTGCCAGCAGCTTAGTCGGCCTAGCGGGAGATACGCAGTATTTT
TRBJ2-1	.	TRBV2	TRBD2	CASSLFSGRSYNEQFF	TGTGCCAGCAGTTTATTTAGCGGGAGATCCTACAATGAGCAGTTCTTC
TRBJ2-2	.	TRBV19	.	CASTPPGAANTGELFF	TGTGCCAGTACCCCACCGGGAGCAGCGAACACCGGGGAGCTGTTTTTT
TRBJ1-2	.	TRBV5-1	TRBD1	CASSRTTGYGYTF	TGCGCCAGCAGCCGCACGACAGGGTATGGCTACACCTTC
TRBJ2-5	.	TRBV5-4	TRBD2	CASSLAGGETQYF	TGTGCCAGCAGCTTGGCGGGGGGAGAGACCCAGTACTTC
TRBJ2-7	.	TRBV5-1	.	CASSYSGTKSYEQYF	TGCGCCAGCAGCTACTCCGGGACAAAGAGCTACGAGCAGTACTTC
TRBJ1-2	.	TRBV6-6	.	CASRLNQQGTDGYTF	TGTGCCAGCAGACTTAACCAACAGGGAACGGATGGCTACACCTTC
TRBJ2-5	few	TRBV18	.	CASSYISGKETQYF	TGTGCCAGCTCATATATTTCAGGGAAAGAGACCCAGTACTTC
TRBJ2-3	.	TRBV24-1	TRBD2	CATSDAGLQDTQYF	TGTGCCACCAGTGATGCGGGACTACAAGATACGCAGTATTTT
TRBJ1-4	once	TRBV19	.	CASSSPDSSNEKLFF	TGTGCCAGTAGTAGCCCCGACAGTAGTAATGAAAAACTGTTTTTT
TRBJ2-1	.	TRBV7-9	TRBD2	CASSHAEGGSYNEQFF	TGTGCCAGCAGCCACGCGGAAGGCGGGAGCTACAATGAGCAGTTCTTC
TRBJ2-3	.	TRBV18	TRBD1	CASSPDRGLRGTDTQYF	TGTGCCAGCTCACCGGACAGGGGATTGCGAGGCACAGATACGCAGTATTTT
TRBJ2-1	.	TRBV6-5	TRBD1	CASSYSMDRAHEQFF	TGTGCCAGCAGTTACTCGATGGACAGGGCCCATGAGCAGTTCTTC
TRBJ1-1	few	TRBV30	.	CAWSSGQGNTEAFF	TGTGCCTGGAGTTCCGGCCAGGGTAACACTGAAGCTTTCTTT
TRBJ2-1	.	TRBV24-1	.	CATSDNSGGNNEQFF	TGTGCCACCAGTGATAACAGTGGCGGGAACAATGAGCAGTTCTTC
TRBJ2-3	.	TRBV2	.	CASSEGRQTDTQYF	TGTGCCAGCAGTGAAGGGAGGCAGACAGATACGCAGTATTTT
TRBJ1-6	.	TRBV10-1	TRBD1	CASSDDREIAALHF	TGCGCCAGCAGTGATGACAGGGAGATTGCGGCCCTCCACTTT
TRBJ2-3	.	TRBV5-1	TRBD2	CASSGLAGTDTQYF	TGCGCCAGCAGCGGCCTAGCGGGCACAGATACGCAGTATTTT
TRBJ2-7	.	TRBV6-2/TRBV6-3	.	CASSYSYTNGAGDAYEQYF	TGTGCCAGCAGTTACTCCTATACAAATGGGGCAGGGGACGCCTACGAGCAGTACTTC
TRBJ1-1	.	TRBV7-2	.	CASSPHGSGSEAFF	TGTGCCAGCAGCCCCCATGGGTCGGGGTCTGAAGCTTTCTTT